This entry is about one TCR beta chain. The CDR3 spans 16 residues. Looked up from germline, CDR1 is SQVTM and CDR2 is ANQGSEA. V trimming: 4 bases; J trimming: 5 bases; junction bases outside the gene matches: 10. The sample belongs to a study of PD-1 blockade in classical Hodgkin lymphoma. Data came from immunoSEQ multiplex PCR; TCRdb stores just in-frame clones and leaves some out. This repertoire shows 85,000 to 90,000 clones, around nine tenths found once; its top ten account for approximately 2.9%. Noted time point: cycle 4 day 1 (C4D1), after about 6 weeks of nivolumab. Exposure to brentuximab vedotin varied, and each patient had relapsed following autologous stem cell transplantation. The study recorded best responses of complete response, partial response or progressive disease.

This sequence was found in a human donor with classical Hodgkin lymphoma. The sequenced sample was peripheral blood mononuclear cells (PBMCs), obtained before the fourth cycle of nivolumab. V and J are TRBV29-1 and TRBJ2-2, with TRBD2 matching 10 bases. CDR3 loop: CSVVQGVAGGTGELFF. The CDR3 coding sequence is TGCAGCGTTGTTCAGGGCGTAGCGGGGGGAACCGGGGAGCTGTTTTTT.